The T cell receptor (beta chain) under discussion was sequenced for a study of shared clonotypes between healthy human individuals. Germline loops: CDR1 MNHNY, CDR2 SVGAGI (reference sequence). Between the trimmed V and J ends, which lost 11 bases and 1 base, there was a span of 9 bases. The CDR3 totals 12 residues. Every donor was a Caucasian adult from Nashville, Tennessee. CD4+ cells yielded CD45RA+ naive and CD45RA-negative memory subsets. Profiling relied on immunoSEQ multiplex PCR, and the TCRdb table lists in-frame clones only, not all of them. Among some 1 million clones, around 74% were seen once, and the ten largest hold approximately 1.5%. As to this clone: Its antigen is still unknown.

General study results and limits: A reduction in generation probabilities was seen for non-shared clonotypes relative to those shared by all four donors.

V and J are TRBV6-6 and TRBJ1-5; no definite D call. The source of this sequence is a man between 18 and 35 years old in good health. The sequenced sample was memory CD4+ T cells sorted from blood. Subset denoted: CD45RA-negative fraction. The CDR3 DNA sequence: TGTGCCGCCGCCGGGAGCAATCAGCCCCAGCATTTT. Translation: CAAAGSNQPQHF.